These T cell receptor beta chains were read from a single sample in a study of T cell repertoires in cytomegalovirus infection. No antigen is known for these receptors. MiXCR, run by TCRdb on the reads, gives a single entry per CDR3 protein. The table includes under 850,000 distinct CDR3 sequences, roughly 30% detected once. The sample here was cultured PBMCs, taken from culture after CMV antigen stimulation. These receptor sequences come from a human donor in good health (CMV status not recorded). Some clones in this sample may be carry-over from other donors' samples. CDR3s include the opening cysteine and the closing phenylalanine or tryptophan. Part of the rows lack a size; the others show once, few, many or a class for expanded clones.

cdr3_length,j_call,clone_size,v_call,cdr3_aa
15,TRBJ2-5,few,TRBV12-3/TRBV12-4,CASSRSGGSQETQYF
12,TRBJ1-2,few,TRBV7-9,CASSSEGRGYTF
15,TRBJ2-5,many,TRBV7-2,CASSLDWLIQETQYF
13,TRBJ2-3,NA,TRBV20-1,CSVRRGGTDTQYF
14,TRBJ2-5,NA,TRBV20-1,CSARMRTGQETQYF
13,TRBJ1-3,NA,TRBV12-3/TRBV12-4,CASSSPGVDTMYF
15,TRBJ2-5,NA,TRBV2,CASSTGQTLGETQYF
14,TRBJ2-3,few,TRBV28,CASSESSHPDTQYF
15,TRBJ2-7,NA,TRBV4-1,CASSQEGSIIYEQYF
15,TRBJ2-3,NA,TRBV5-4,CASSAGTRPADTQYF
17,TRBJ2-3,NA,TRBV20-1,CSAIRPSLNSGGDTQYF
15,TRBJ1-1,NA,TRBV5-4,CASSPSPGGDTEAFF
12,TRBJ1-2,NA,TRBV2,CASRYGAHGYTF
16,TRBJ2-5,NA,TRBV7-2,CASSPRTGGAEETQYF
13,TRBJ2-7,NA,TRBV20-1,CSQGAVSTYEQYF
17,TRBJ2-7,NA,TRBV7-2,CASSPRRLAGVAGEQYF
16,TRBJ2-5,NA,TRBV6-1,CASSLWGPGTSDNQYF
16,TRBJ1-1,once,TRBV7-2,CASSLTRGRSNTEAFF
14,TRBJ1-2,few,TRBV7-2,CASSLVGRVDGYTF
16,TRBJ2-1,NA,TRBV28,CASRTSGTSLYNEQFF
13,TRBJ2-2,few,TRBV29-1,CSVRGWGTGELFF
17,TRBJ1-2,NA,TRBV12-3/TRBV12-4,CASSLAEDREGNYGYTF
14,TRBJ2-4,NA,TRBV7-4,CASSRNWNKNIQYF
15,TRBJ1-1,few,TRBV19,CASSNAGGTNTEAFF
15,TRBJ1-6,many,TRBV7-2,CASSLRQGGFSPLHF
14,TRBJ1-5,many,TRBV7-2,CASSLQGGSQPQHF
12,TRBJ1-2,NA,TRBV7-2,CASRELNYGYTF
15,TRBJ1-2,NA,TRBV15,CATSRDWDDSYGYTF
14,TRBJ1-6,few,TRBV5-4,CASSADRENSPLHF
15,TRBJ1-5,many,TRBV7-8,CASSFGGGQNQPQHF
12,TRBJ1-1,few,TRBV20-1,CSAREGATEAFF
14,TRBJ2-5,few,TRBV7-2,CASSSRSGEETQYF
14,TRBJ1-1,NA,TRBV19,CASSIQAGSTEAFF
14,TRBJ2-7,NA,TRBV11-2,CASSLDSRAGEQYF
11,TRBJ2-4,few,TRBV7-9,CASSRGQGTYF
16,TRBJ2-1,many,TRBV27,CASSLFVSSSYNEQFF
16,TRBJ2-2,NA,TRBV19,CASSIVRGPNTGELFF
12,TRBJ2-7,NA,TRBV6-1,CASSERPWEQYF
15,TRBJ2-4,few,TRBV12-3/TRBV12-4,CASTLARDYKNIQYF
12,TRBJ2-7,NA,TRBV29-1,CSVRQGAVEQYF
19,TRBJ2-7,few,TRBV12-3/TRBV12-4,CASTHREAPGGPVSDEQYF
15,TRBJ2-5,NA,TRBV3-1,CASSQMDRGQETQYF
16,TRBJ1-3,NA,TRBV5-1,CASSVSYVGTGNTIYF
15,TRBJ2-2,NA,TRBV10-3,CAISGQGASTGELFF
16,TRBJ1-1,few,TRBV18,CASSPGTGGANTEAFF
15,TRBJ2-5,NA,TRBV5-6,CASSLYLGPQETQYF
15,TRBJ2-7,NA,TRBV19,CATTPGGTGVYEQYF
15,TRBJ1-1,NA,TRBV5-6,CASSPLSGQGTEAFF
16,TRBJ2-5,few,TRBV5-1,CASSLESGGAGETQYF
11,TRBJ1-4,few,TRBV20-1,CRARRGEKLFF